Described below is a single TCR beta chain sequence and its context. In the original analysis: Nucleated cell number was recorded as an estimate derived from reference gene primer amplification. Sequenced by immunoSEQ multiplex PCR; TCRdb stores in-frame clones only, minus some. From that table come the V and J calls and clone size; the DNA was used to work out D and trimming. This repertoire shows around 250,000 clones, 75% to 90% found once; its top ten account for approximately 2%. The data stem from a study of blood T cell repertoires in COVID-19. Either two negative PCRs, clearance, or symptom resolution qualified Cohort 3 donors as recovered. CDR1 and CDR2 (germline): KGHSH, LQKENI. Trimming cost V 5 bases and J 4 bases; bases outside gene matches: 7. The CDR3 runs 15 residues.

This rearrangement joins TRBV18 to TRBJ2-1; 8 nucleotides agree with TRBD1. Sequences were obtained from PBMCs or T cells enriched from blood (not recorded which). This sequence was found in a woman aged 45-60 years who had recovered from COVID-19. Here the CDR3 reads CASSTGTGSYNEQFF. In DNA, the CDR3 is TGTGCCAGCTCAACGGGGACAGGTTCGTACAATGAGCAGTTCTTC.